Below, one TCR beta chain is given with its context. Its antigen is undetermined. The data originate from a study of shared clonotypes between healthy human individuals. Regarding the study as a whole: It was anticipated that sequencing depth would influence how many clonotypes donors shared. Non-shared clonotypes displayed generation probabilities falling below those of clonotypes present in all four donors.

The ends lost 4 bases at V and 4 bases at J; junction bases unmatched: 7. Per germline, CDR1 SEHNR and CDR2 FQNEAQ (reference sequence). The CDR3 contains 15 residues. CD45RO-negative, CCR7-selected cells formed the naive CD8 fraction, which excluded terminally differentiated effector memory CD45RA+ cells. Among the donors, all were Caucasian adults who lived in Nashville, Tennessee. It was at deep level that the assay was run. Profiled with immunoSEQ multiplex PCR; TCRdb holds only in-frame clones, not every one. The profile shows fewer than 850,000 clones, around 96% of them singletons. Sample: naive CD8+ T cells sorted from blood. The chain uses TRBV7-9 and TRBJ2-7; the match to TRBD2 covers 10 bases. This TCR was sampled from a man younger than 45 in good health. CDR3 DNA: TGTGCCAGCAGCTCCGGACTAGCGGAGACGTACGAGCAGTACTTC. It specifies CASSSGLAETYEQYF.